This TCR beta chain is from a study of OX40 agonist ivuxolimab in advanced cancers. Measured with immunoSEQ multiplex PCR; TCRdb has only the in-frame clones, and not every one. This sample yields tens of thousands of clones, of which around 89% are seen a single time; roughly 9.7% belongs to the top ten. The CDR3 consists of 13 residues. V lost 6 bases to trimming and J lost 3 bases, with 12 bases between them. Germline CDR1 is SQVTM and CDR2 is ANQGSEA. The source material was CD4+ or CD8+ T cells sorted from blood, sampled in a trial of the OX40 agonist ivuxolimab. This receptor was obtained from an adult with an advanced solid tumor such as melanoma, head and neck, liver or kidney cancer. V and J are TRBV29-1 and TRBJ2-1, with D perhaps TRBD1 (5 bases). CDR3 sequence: CSVKTDYYNEQFF. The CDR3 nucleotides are TGCAGCGTCAAGACAGATTACTACAATGAGCAGTTCTTC.